A selection of T cell receptor beta chains follows, all from one sample in a study of human T cells and chemical hapten exposure. TCRdb analysed the 5' RACE reads with MiXCR anew, one entry per CDR3 protein. The sample holds over 95,000 distinct CDR3 sequences, around 20% seen once. The receptors were sampled from a human donor in good health. Both conserved end residues are part of each CDR3. A D gene is named only where the DNA matches it firmly. The size of a clone is reported for some rows only, either as once, few or many, or as a class for expanded clones.

size	V	D	J	DNA	CDR3
few	TRBV4-2	-	TRBJ1-5	TGTGCCAGCAGCCAAGATAGGATACAGCCCCAGCATTTT	CASSQDRIQPQHF
few	TRBV18	-	TRBJ1-4	TGTGCCAGCTCACCAGGGAATGAAAAACTGTTTTTT	CASSPGNEKLFF
once	TRBV2	-	TRBJ2-3	TGTGCCACCCACACAGATACGCAGTATTTT	CATHTDTQYF
-	TRBV6-5	TRBD2	TRBJ2-3	TGTGCCAGCAGTTTAGCGGGGGTCGGTGGAGATACGCAGTATTTT	CASSLAGVGGDTQYF
few	TRBV4-1	-	TRBJ1-5	TGCGCCAGCAGCCAAAGTCAAGGGTTTAGCAATCAGCCCCAGCATTTT	CASSQSQGFSNQPQHF
few	TRBV27	-	TRBJ1-5	TGTGCCACCCAGCCGGTCAGCATGGTCAATCAGCCCCAGCATTTT	CATQPVSMVNQPQHF
few	TRBV14	-	TRBJ2-7	TGTGCCAGCAGCAACCAGGTGACCTACGAGCAGTACTTC	CASSNQVTYEQYF
few	TRBV3-1	-	TRBJ2-2	TGTGCCAGCAGCAATGGGGGACCCCCGAGCACCGGGGAGCTGTTTTTT	CASSNGGPPSTGELFF
once	TRBV5-5	-	TRBJ2-1	TGTGCCAGCAGCTTGGCATACCCCAGCTCCTACAATGAGCAGTTCTTC	CASSLAYPSSYNEQFF
-	TRBV30	-	TRBJ2-3	TGTGCCTGGAGGGGGACCTACGGAAGGGGGGATACGCAGTATTTT	CAWRGTYGRGDTQYF
-	TRBV30	TRBD1	TRBJ2-5	TGTGCCTGGGACAGGGGGATTGGGGAGACCCAGTACTTC	CAWDRGIGETQYF
few	TRBV6-5	TRBD2	TRBJ2-3	TGTGCCACCTCCCCCCCGGGACTAGCGGGATCAGATACGCAGTATTTT	CATSPPGLAGSDTQYF
-	TRBV5-1	TRBD2	TRBJ2-3	TGCGCCAGCAGCTTAAAGGAGACTAGCGGTCCAGATACGCAGTATTTT	CASSLKETSGPDTQYF
-	TRBV11-2	-	TRBJ2-3	TGTGCCAGCAAGAGGGTAGATACGCAGTATTTT	CASKRVDTQYF
-	TRBV19	TRBD2	TRBJ2-6	TGTGCCAGTACTAGCGGGAGACTCTCTGGGGCCAACGTCCTGACTTTC	CASTSGRLSGANVLTF
few	TRBV27	-	TRBJ1-2	TGTGCCAGCAGTCCACGAAAGGGGGTCCAAGGCTACACCTTC	CASSPRKGVQGYTF
few	TRBV10-1	TRBD2	TRBJ2-3	TGCGCCAGCAGTGAAGCGGGAGGGGTCTCCCTTGATACGCAGTATTTT	CASSEAGGVSLDTQYF
-	TRBV6-5	-	TRBJ1-2	TGTGCCAGCAGTTACAGTAGAGGATATGGCTACACCTTC	CASSYSRGYGYTF
few	TRBV2	-	TRBJ1-1	TGTGCCAGCAGTGAAATTCCTGGGTTGGACACTGAAGCTTTCTTT	CASSEIPGLDTEAFF
many	TRBV28	TRBD1	TRBJ2-5	TGTGCCAGCAGTTGGGGCAGGGGGCTAGAGACCCAGTACTTC	CASSWGRGLETQYF
-	TRBV24-1	TRBD1	TRBJ1-1	TGTGCCACCAGTGATCACGCAGGGGGTAGTACTGAAGCTTTCTTT	CATSDHAGGSTEAFF
-	TRBV30	-	TRBJ2-2	TGTGCCTGGAGTGTTTTGGGAGACACCGGGGAGCTGTTTTTT	CAWSVLGDTGELFF
many	TRBV12-3/TRBV12-4	TRBD1	TRBJ1-3	TGTGCCAGCAGTTTTCGACAGGGGGGTGGAAACACCATATATTTT	CASSFRQGGGNTIYF
-	TRBV13	-	TRBJ1-2	TGTGCCAGCAGCTTAGGGTACGGGGACTATGGCTACACCTTC	CASSLGYGDYGYTF
-	TRBV20-1	-	TRBJ1-1	TGCAGTGCTAGAGAACAGGGAGAAGCTTTCTTT	CSAREQGEAFF
few	TRBV28	-	TRBJ1-6	TGTGCCAGCACTCTAACAGGGACCAATTCACCCCTCCACTTT	CASTLTGTNSPLHF
few	TRBV2	TRBD1	TRBJ1-6	TGTGCCAGCAGTGAAGAGGGACAGGGGAGCTCCTATAATTCACCCCTCCACTTT	CASSEEGQGSSYNSPLHF
-	TRBV10-3	TRBD2	TRBJ2-5	TGTGCCATCAGTTCGACCGGGACTAGCGGATTCCAAGAGACCCAGTACTTC	CAISSTGTSGFQETQYF
few	TRBV5-1	-	TRBJ2-7	TGCGCCAGCAGCTTGGCTGCCGACGAGGTCTCCTACGAGCAGTACTTC	CASSLAADEVSYEQYF
-	TRBV6-5	-	TRBJ1-5	TGTGCCAGCAGGGCCCTCCACCATAGCAATCAGCCCCAGCATTTT	CASRALHHSNQPQHF
few	TRBV5-6	-	TRBJ1-3	TGTGCCAGCAGCCATCCGGAAAGTGCCTACTCTGGAAACACCATATATTTT	CASSHPESAYSGNTIYF
once	TRBV30	-	TRBJ1-2	TGTGCCTGGAGTCCGGGCTACTATGGCTACACCTTC	CAWSPGYYGYTF
-	TRBV28	TRBD1	TRBJ1-4	TGTGCCAGCACCGGACAGGCTGCGTATGAAAAACTGTTTTTT	CASTGQAAYEKLFF
few	TRBV7-8	-	TRBJ2-7	TGTGCCAGCAGCTTCTCAGGGTTATACGAGCAGTACTTC	CASSFSGLYEQYF
once	TRBV7-9	-	TRBJ1-2	TGTGCCAGCAGCTATAACCGGGGCCCCTATGATGGCTACACCTTC	CASSYNRGPYDGYTF
few	TRBV2	-	TRBJ1-6	TGTGCCAGCAGAAGTGGACAGTATAATTCACCCCTCCACTTT	CASRSGQYNSPLHF
-	TRBV6-6	-	TRBJ1-5	TGTGCCACCCAAGCCTCAGGGGTGGGCCAGCCCCAGCATTTT	CATQASGVGQPQHF
few	TRBV11-2	-	TRBJ2-3	TGTGCCAGCAGCTTAGGGATACGGACTCTCGGCGATACGCAGTATTTT	CASSLGIRTLGDTQYF
-	TRBV29-1	-	TRBJ2-6	TGCAGGATAACCCGCAGGGTTTTTCGTGATCTCTCTGGGGCCAACGTCCTGACTTTC	CRITRRVFRDLSGANVLTF
few	TRBV14	-	TRBJ1-1	TGTGCCAGCAGCCAAGTTCGCCGGACTTTCTTT	CASSQVRRTFF
-	TRBV20-1	TRBD2	TRBJ2-5	TGCAGGGGGGGGACGAGGGCAGGCGGGAGGTTTCAAGAGACCCAGTACTTC	CRGGTRAGGRFQETQYF
few	TRBV2	-	TRBJ2-3	TGTGCCAGCAGTGATGGGCTTTCTAGCACAGATACGCAGTATTTT	CASSDGLSSTDTQYF
-	TRBV7-3	-	TRBJ1-5	TGTGCCAGCAGCTTAAATGGGCTTCAGCCCCAGCATTTT	CASSLNGLQPQHF
-	TRBV7-6	TRBD1	TRBJ1-6	TGTGCCAGCAGCGCGGGACAGGGCAATTCACCCCTCCACTTT	CASSAGQGNSPLHF
few	TRBV28	-	TRBJ2-1	TGTGCCAGCGGGAGTAAGGAGTTCTTC	CASGSKEFF
many	TRBV6-6	TRBD1	TRBJ2-4	TGTGCCAGCACGGGGACAGGGAGGACCAAAAACATTCAGTACTTC	CASTGTGRTKNIQYF
-	TRBV29-1	-	TRBJ2-5	TGCAGCGTAGTAGCAGAGACCCAGTACTTC	CSVVAETQYF
-	TRBV20-1	TRBD1	TRBJ1-5	TGCAGTGCTAGACTCGGGACAGGCGCTTATCAGCCCCAGCATTTT	CSARLGTGAYQPQHF
-	TRBV28	-	TRBJ2-7	TGTGCCATTGGGGTATACGAGCAGTACTTC	CAIGVYEQYF
few	TRBV29-1	-	TRBJ2-5	TGCAGCGTTGAAGAACACTTACAAGAGACCCAGTACTTC	CSVEEHLQETQYF
-	TRBV28	-	TRBJ2-3	TGTGCCAGCAGTTCCTCCCCCGGGATCTTAGGGGTAGATACGCAGTATTTT	CASSSSPGILGVDTQYF
-	TRBV19	TRBD2	TRBJ2-1	TGTGCCGCGGGGGGTTACAATGAGCAGTTCTTC	CAAGGYNEQFF
-	TRBV4-1	-	TRBJ2-7	TGCGCCAGCAGCCAAGGAATGGGGGCTTCAGGTCACTACGAGCAGTACTTC	CASSQGMGASGHYEQYF
-	TRBV5-1	-	TRBJ1-4	TGCGCCAGCAGCTTGACGGACGCTAATGAAAAACTGTTTTTT	CASSLTDANEKLFF